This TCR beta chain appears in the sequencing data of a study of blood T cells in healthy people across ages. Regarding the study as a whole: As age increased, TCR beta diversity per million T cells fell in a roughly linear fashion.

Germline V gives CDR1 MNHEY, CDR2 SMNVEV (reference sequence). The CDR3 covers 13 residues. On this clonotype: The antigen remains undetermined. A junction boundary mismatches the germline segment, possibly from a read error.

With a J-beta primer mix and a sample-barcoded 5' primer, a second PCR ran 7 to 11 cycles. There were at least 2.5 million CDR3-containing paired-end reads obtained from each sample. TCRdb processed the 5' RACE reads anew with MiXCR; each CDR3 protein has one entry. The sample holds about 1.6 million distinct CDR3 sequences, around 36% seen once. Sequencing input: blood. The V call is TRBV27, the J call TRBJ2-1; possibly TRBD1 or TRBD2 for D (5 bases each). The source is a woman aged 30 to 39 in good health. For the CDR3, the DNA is TGTGCTAGCAGCTGGGGGTACTACAATGAGCAGTTCTTC. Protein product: CASSWGYYNEQFF.